This T cell receptor beta chain emerged from a study of blood T cell repertoires in COVID-19. Whole-study context: Specimens from acute and convalescent COVID-19 originated in the United States, Italy and Spain. From T cells, B-cell-depleted T cells, or PBMCs came the material, which was cDNA or gDNA.

Per the authors' pipeline: Amplifying reference gene primers gave estimates of nucleated cell counts. Measured with immunoSEQ multiplex PCR; TCRdb has only the in-frame clones, and not every one. The V and J calls and clone size are taken from that table; D and trimming were inferred from the DNA. Found here are roughly 70,000 clones, roughly 84% of them singletons; the top ten hold around 4.4%. CDR3 length equals 16 residues. The trim removed 0 bases at V and 2 bases at J, leaving 5 bases unmatched. In germline, CDR1 is SGHRS, CDR2 YFSETQ. The material sequenced was peripheral blood. V and J are TRBV5-1 and TRBJ1-1, with 9 bases that match TRBD1. The receptor was derived from a woman aged 55-70 years with acute or convalescent COVID-19. This CDR3 reads CASSLEGTGKNTEAFF. The CDR3 nucleotides are TGCGCCAGCAGCTTGGAGGGGACAGGGAAAAACACTGAAGCTTTCTTT.